These 4 T cell receptor beta chains share one sample of origin, sequenced in a study of T cell responses to AZD1222 COVID-19 vaccine. Repertoires were generated with immunoSEQ multiplex PCR, while TCRdb's copy carries only in-frame clones and drops some. Among 140,000 to 150,000 clones listed, approximately 94% were seen once. Material: peripheral blood, obtained on day 0 of AZD1222 vaccination. These receptors were taken from an adult in good health.

The CDR3 DNA reads as TGTGCCAGCAGTTACTCTAAGGGGGGCTTTGGCACTGAAGCTTTCTTT. Translating gives CASSYSKGGFGTEAFF. The chain recombines TRBV6-5 with TRBJ1-1; D is perhaps TRBD1 (6 bases). This CDR3 has 16 residues. CDR1 is MNHEY and CDR2 is SVGAGI in the germline V gene. The germline V and J ends were trimmed by 0 bases and 4 bases, with 15 bases remaining between them.

This clone was seen just once. The rearrangement uses TRBV10-3 and TRBJ2-1; a weak D match, TRBD2 (5 bases). The CDR3 sequence is 16 residues long. Trimming stripped 6 bases from V and 4 bases from J, with 19 bases between. CDR1 ENHRY and CDR2 SYGVKD come from the germline V gene. CDR3 sequence: CAIRSGREGQYNEQFF. Here the CDR3 DNA reads TGTGCCATCAGGTCTGGTCGAGAGGGTCAATACAATGAGCAGTTCTTC.

The rearrangement links TRBV13 to TRBJ2-7; 8 bases line up with TRBD1. Germline loops: CDR1 PRHDT, CDR2 FYEKMQ (reference sequence). The CDR3 contains 15 residues. Trimming at V came to 0 bases and at J to 3 bases, leaving 4 bases not matched to a gene. The CDR3 loop is CASSLGQGANYEQYF. The CDR3 nucleotides read TGTGCCAGCAGCTTAGGCCAGGGGGCCAACTACGAGCAGTACTTC. Full variable domain (outside the CDR3, taken from reference TRBV13 and TRBJ2-7): AAGVIQSPRHLIKEKRETATLKCYPIPRHDTVYWYQQGPGQDPQFLISFYEKMQSDKGSIPDRFSAQQFSDYHSELNMSSLELGDSALYFCASSLGQGANYEQYFGPGTRLTVT.

The V gene is TRBV7-9, the J gene TRBJ1-3, with 10 bases that match TRBD1. The CDR3 is 16 residues long. V shed 4 bases, J shed 1 base, and the junction held 4 bases outside the gene matches. Per germline, CDR1 SEHNR and CDR2 FQNEAQ (reference sequence). CDR3 DNA: TGTGCCAGCAGCTACACGGGACAGGGGTCTGGAAACACCATATATTTT. This codes for CASSYTGQGSGNTIYF.